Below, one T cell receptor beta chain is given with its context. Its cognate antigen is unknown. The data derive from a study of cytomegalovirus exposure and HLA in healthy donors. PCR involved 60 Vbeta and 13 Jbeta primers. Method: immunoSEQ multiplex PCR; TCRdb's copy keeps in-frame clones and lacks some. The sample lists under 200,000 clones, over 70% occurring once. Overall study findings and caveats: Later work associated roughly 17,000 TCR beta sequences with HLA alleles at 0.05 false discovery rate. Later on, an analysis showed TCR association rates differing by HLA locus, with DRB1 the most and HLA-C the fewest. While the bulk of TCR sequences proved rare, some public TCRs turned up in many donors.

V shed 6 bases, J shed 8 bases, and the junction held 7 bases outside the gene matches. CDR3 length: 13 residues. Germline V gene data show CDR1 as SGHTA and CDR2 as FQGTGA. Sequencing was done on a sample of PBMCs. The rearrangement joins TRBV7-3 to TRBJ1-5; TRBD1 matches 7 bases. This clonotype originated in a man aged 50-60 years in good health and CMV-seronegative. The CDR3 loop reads CASREETGEPQHF. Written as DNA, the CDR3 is TGTGCCAGCAGGGAAGAAACAGGGGAGCCCCAGCATTTT.